This is a list of T cell receptor beta chains from one sample in a study of T cell changes during pregnancy in multiple sclerosis. Data came from immunoSEQ multiplex PCR; TCRdb stores just in-frame clones and leaves some out. The data contain fewer than 20,000 clones, approximately 87% of them seen just once; the ten biggest clones take up 8.5% to 10%. This specimen was CD8+ T cells from peripheral blood mononuclear cells, taken after pregnancy. These receptors were collected from a female donor with multiple sclerosis, enrolled in a pregnancy study. CDR3s include the opening cysteine and the closing phenylalanine or tryptophan. A D gene is named only where the DNA matches it firmly. Where a row states a size, it is once, few, many or the class of an expanded clone; other rows omit it.

TRBV27,.,TRBJ2-4,TRBD2,CASSILYSGTSGSFGKNIQYF,TGTGCCAGCAGTATACTATACTCCGGGACTAGCGGGAGTTTTGGCAAAAACATTCAGTACTTC
TRBV13,once,TRBJ2-1,TRBD2,CASSPTSGSYNEQFF,TGTGCCAGCAGCCCCACTAGCGGATCCTACAATGAGCAGTTCTTC
TRBV6-1,.,TRBJ2-5,TRBD2,CASSELRGGQETQYF,TGTGCCAGCAGTGAACTTCGCGGGGGCCAAGAGACCCAGTACTTC
TRBV5-1,.,TRBJ2-5,TRBD1,CASSFWTGNQETQYF,TGCGCCAGCAGCTTCTGGACAGGGAATCAAGAGACCCAGTACTTC
TRBV16,.,TRBJ2-7,TRBD2,CASSQSEAGVGYEQYF,TGTGCCAGCAGCCAATCGGAAGCGGGAGTAGGGTACGAGCAGTACTTC
TRBV6-5,.,TRBJ1-3,.,CASSQYASGNTIYF,TGTGCCAGCAGTCAGTATGCTTCTGGAAACACCATATATTTT
TRBV7-6,.,TRBJ2-3,.,CASSLESITDTQYF,TGTGCCAGCAGCTTAGAGTCTATCACAGATACGCAGTATTTT
TRBV5-4,.,TRBJ2-3,TRBD2,CASSLFRGLAGADTQYF,TGTGCCAGCAGCTTATTTAGAGGACTAGCGGGAGCAGATACGCAGTATTTT
TRBV2,.,TRBJ2-3,TRBD1,CASSPRPGQGPDTQYF,TGTGCCAGCAGTCCTCGCCCGGGACAGGGGCCAGATACGCAGTATTTT
TRBV6-1,medium-sized,TRBJ2-3,TRBD2,CASRPLAGGTDTQYF,TGTGCCAGCAGGCCACTAGCGGGGGGCACAGATACGCAGTATTTT
TRBV6-1,few,TRBJ1-4,.,CASSEVTGTNEKLFF,TGTGCCAGCAGTGAAGTAACAGGGACAAATGAAAAACTGTTTTTT
TRBV7-8,.,TRBJ2-5,.,CASSLVGGPQETQYF,TGTGCCAGCAGCTTAGTAGGCGGCCCCCAAGAGACCCAGTACTTC
TRBV27,.,TRBJ1-5,.,CASSWGRLQPQHF,TGTGCCAGCAGTTGGGGCAGGCTTCAGCCCCAGCATTTT
TRBV6-4,.,TRBJ2-1,TRBD2,CASSATSGSSDEQFF,TGTGCCAGCAGTGCGACTAGCGGGAGCAGTGATGAGCAGTTCTTC
TRBV7-8,.,TRBJ2-5,TRBD2,CASSTGTSGGQETQYF,TGTGCCAGCAGCACCGGGACTAGCGGGGGACAAGAGACCCAGTACTTC
TRBV9,.,TRBJ2-3,.,CASSDDSFQLQYF,TGTGCCAGCAGCGATGACTCCTTTCAGCTGCAGTATTTT
TRBV7-9,.,TRBJ2-1,.,CASSPSETYNEQFF,TGTGCCAGCAGCCCGTCGGAGACTTACAATGAGCAGTTCTTC
TRBV10-3,once,TRBJ1-6,.,CAINPPRQTYSYNSPLHF,TGTGCCATCAACCCGCCCAGACAGACTTACTCCTATAATTCACCCCTCCACTTT
TRBV4-2,.,TRBJ1-6,.,CASSHTKPPTANSPLHF,TGTGCCAGCAGCCATACTAAACCCCCGACGGCAAATTCACCCCTCCACTTT
TRBV29-1,.,TRBJ2-7,.,CSIWSSYEQYF,TGCAGCATTTGGAGCTCCTACGAGCAGTACTTC
TRBV7-8,.,TRBJ2-7,.,CASSHPLYEQYF,TGTGCCAGCAGCCATCCACTATACGAGCAGTACTTC
TRBV6-1,.,TRBJ2-7,TRBD2,CASSGGTSSHEQYF,TGTGCCAGCAGTGGGGGGACTAGTAGCCACGAGCAGTACTTC
TRBV27,.,TRBJ2-7,TRBD2,CASMTSGAGEQYF,TGTGCCAGCATGACTAGCGGGGCCGGGGAGCAGTACTTC
TRBV7-9,.,TRBJ1-2,TRBD1,CASSLAGTEDGYTF,TGTGCCAGCAGCTTAGCCGGGACAGAGGATGGCTACACCTTC
TRBV13,.,TRBJ1-3,.,CASSSGEGAGNTIYF,TGTGCCAGCAGCTCCGGCGAGGGGGCTGGAAACACCATATATTTT
TRBV27,.,TRBJ1-2,.,CASSTPTGYGYTF,TGTGCCAGCAGTACTCCTACAGGGTATGGCTACACCTTC
TRBV7-7,.,TRBJ2-7,.,CASSLVYSRGHEQYF,TGTGCCAGCAGCTTAGTTTATTCGCGGGGCCACGAGCAGTACTTC
TRBV4-1,.,TRBJ1-1,.,CASSQAPLQGGTEAFF,TGCGCCAGCAGCCAAGCCCCCCTACAGGGCGGAACTGAAGCTTTCTTT
TRBV27,.,TRBJ2-7,TRBD2,CASSLLAGTSGRYEQYF,TGTGCCAGCAGTTTACTAGCCGGGACTAGCGGGAGATACGAGCAGTACTTC
TRBV6-5,.,TRBJ1-2,.,CASSYDSNYGYTF,TGTGCCAGCAGCTATGACAGTAACTATGGCTACACCTTC
TRBV19,once,TRBJ2-1,.,CASSIAERSYNEQFF,TGTGCCAGTAGTATAGCAGAGCGGAGCTACAATGAGCAGTTCTTC
TRBV11-3,.,TRBJ2-7,.,CASSSGYYEQYF,TGTGCCAGCAGCTCAGGATACTACGAGCAGTACTTC
TRBV4-3,once,TRBJ2-3,TRBD2,CASSQELAGGTDTQYF,TGCGCCAGCAGCCAAGAGTTAGCGGGGGGGACAGATACGCAGTATTTT
TRBV9,once,TRBJ1-2,.,CASSPGGSANYGYTF,TGTGCCAGCAGCCCCGGGGGTTCGGCGAACTATGGCTACACCTTC
TRBV19,.,TRBJ1-3,.,CASSIDAGLGAGNTIYF,TGTGCCAGTAGTATAGACGCGGGGCTAGGTGCTGGAAACACCATATATTTT
TRBV11-1,.,TRBJ2-7,TRBD1,CASSLAGTGAYEQYF,TGTGCCAGCAGCTTAGCCGGGACAGGGGCGTACGAGCAGTACTTC
TRBV25-1,.,TRBJ2-1,.,CASSVQGTYNEQFF,TGTGCCAGCAGTGTTCAGGGAACCTACAATGAGCAGTTCTTC
TRBV9,.,TRBJ2-2,.,CASSGLSGNTGELFF,TGTGCCAGCAGCGGGCTTAGCGGGAACACCGGGGAGCTGTTTTTT
TRBV27,.,TRBJ2-3,TRBD2,CASVSGAGADTQYF,TGTGCCAGCGTGAGTGGGGCGGGAGCGGATACGCAGTATTTT
TRBV6-1,.,TRBJ2-1,TRBD2,CASSATSGDYNEQFF,TGTGCCAGCAGTGCCACTAGCGGGGATTACAATGAGCAGTTCTTC
TRBV27,.,TRBJ2-3,TRBD2,CASSSGLAGSTDTQYF,TGTGCCAGCAGTTCGGGACTAGCGGGAAGCACAGATACGCAGTATTTT
TRBV7-9,.,TRBJ1-2,TRBD1,CASSRPGQGYTF,TGTGCCAGCAGCCGACCGGGACAGGGCTACACCTTC
TRBV7-3,.,TRBJ2-5,.,CASSQGGGMETQYF,TGTGCCAGCAGCCAAGGGGGGGGGATGGAGACCCAGTACTTC
TRBV27,.,TRBJ2-7,TRBD1,CASSSDRGSSYEQYF,TGTGCCAGCAGTTCCGACAGGGGGAGCTCCTACGAGCAGTACTTC
TRBV7-2,.,TRBJ2-5,.,CASSDGVTQYF,TGTGCCAGCAGCGACGGAGTGACCCAGTACTTC
TRBV27,.,TRBJ1-2,TRBD1,CASSALTGGGYTF,TGTGCCAGCAGTGCCTTGACAGGGGGGGGCTACACCTTC
TRBV5-1,.,TRBJ1-1,.,CASSHDSYMNTEAFF,TGCGCCAGCAGCCATGACAGCTATATGAACACTGAAGCTTTCTTT
TRBV28,.,TRBJ2-7,.,CASSLLGGPLYEQYF,TGTGCCAGCAGTTTACTAGGAGGGCCCCTTTACGAGCAGTACTTC
TRBV25-1,.,TRBJ2-1,.,CASTFGELLDNEQFF,TGTGCCAGCACTTTCGGGGAGTTGTTAGACAATGAGCAGTTCTTC
TRBV6-1,.,TRBJ2-2,TRBD2,CASSEDSGSSNTGELFF,TGTGCCAGCAGTGAAGATAGCGGGAGCTCGAACACCGGGGAGCTGTTTTTT
TRBV2,.,TRBJ2-7,.,CASGEEVPYEQYF,TGTGCCAGCGGTGAGGAGGTGCCCTACGAGCAGTACTTC
TRBV28,.,TRBJ2-7,.,CASRIGHEQYF,TGTGCCAGCAGGATAGGACATGAGCAGTACTTC
TRBV13,.,TRBJ2-3,.,CASSFKTGDTQYF,TGTGCCAGCAGCTTTAAGACGGGGGATACGCAGTATTTT
TRBV15,.,TRBJ1-6,.,CATSERGGSSYNSPLHF,TGTGCCACCAGCGAGCGGGGGGGAAGCTCCTATAATTCACCCCTCCACTTT
TRBV5-6,.,TRBJ2-7,TRBD2,CASSLASGSTYEQYF,TGTGCCAGCAGCTTGGCTAGCGGGAGTACCTACGAGCAGTACTTC
TRBV6-1,.,TRBJ1-1,.,CASSEAEQGNTEAFF,TGTGCCAGCAGTGAAGCCGAACAGGGGAACACTGAAGCTTTCTTT
TRBV7-9,.,TRBJ1-1,.,CASSLFPPEAFF,TGTGCCAGCAGCTTATTTCCTCCCGAAGCTTTCTTT
TRBV4-3,once,TRBJ1-2,.,CASSQDPSYGYTF,TGCGCCAGCAGCCAAGATCCCAGCTATGGCTACACCTTC